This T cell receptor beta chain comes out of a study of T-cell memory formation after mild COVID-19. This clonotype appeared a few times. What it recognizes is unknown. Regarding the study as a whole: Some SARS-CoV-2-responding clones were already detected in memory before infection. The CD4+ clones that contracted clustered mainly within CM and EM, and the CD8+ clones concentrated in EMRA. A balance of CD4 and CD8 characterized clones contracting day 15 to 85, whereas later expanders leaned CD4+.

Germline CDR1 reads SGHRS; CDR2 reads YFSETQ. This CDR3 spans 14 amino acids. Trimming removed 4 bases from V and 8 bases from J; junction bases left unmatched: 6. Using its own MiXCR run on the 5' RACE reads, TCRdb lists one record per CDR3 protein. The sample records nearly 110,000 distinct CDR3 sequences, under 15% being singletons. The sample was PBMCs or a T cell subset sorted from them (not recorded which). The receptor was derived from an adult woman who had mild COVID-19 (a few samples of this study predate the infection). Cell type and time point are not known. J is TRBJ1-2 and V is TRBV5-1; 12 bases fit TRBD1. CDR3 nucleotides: TGCGCCAGCAGCATGGGGACAGGGGGCGAAGGCTACACCTTC. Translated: CASSMGTGGEGYTF.